The next 10 T cell receptor beta chains were all read from a single sample in a study of cytomegalovirus exposure and HLA in healthy donors. The PCR had 60 Vbeta and 13 Jbeta primers. Clones were sequenced by immunoSEQ multiplex PCR, and TCRdb holds only the in-frame ones, with some missing. This sample yields about 270,000 clones, of which approximately 70% are seen a single time; 2% to 2.5% belongs to the top ten. Material for sequencing was PBMCs. These receptors were collected from a female donor in good health and CMV-seronegative.

V usage is TRBV5-4 and J usage is TRBJ2-7; 7 nucleotides line up with TRBD2. V lost 4 bases and J lost 0; bases outside the gene matches: 10. CDR1 and CDR2 from the germline V gene are SGHNT and YYREEE (reference sequence). The CDR3 runs 16 residues. The DNA for the CDR3 is TGTGCCAGCAGCCCTCTAGCGGAAGCCTTCTCCTACGAGCAGTACTTC. Amino acids: CASSPLAEAFSYEQYF. Full variable domain (outside the CDR3, taken from reference TRBV5-4 and TRBJ2-7): ETGVTQSPTHLIKTRGQQVTLRCSSQSGHNTVSWYQQALGQGPQFIFQYYREEENGRGNFPPRFSGLQFPNYSSELNVNALELDDSALYLCASSPLAEAFSYEQYFGPGTRLTVT.

The V and J genes are TRBV5-1 and TRBJ2-1; 12 bases align to TRBD2. Losses at the gene ends were 0 bases for V and 7 bases for J; bases not matched to a gene: 8. CDR1 and CDR2 from the germline V gene are SGHRS and YFSETQ. The CDR3 covers 17 residues. The CDR3 region is CASSLASGLAGKNEQFF. DNA for the CDR3: TGCGCCAGCAGCTTGGCCTCAGGACTAGCGGGAAAGAATGAGCAGTTCTTC.

This chain joins TRBV2 and TRBJ2-2; 7 bases are a match to TRBD2. Trimming removed 1 base from V and 4 bases from J; junction bases left unmatched: 3. The CDR3 covers 15 residues. Looked up from germline, CDR1 is SNHLY and CDR2 is FYNNEI. The CDR3 DNA sequence: TGTGCCAGCAGTGAAGGCGGGAGAGGCACCGGGGAGCTGTTTTTT. Residues: CASSEGGRGTGELFF.

The chain links TRBV6-4 to TRBJ2-1, with 9 positions matching TRBD2. V lost 6 bases and J lost 7; bases outside the gene matches: 16. CDR1 and CDR2 from the germline V gene are MRHNA and SNTAGT. The CDR3 sequence is 17 residues long. The CDR3 nucleotides are TGTGCCAGCAGCGCGAATCTCCTAGCGGGGTCTCAGAATGAGCAGTTCTTC. It yields the protein CASSANLLAGSQNEQFF.

The rearrangement joins TRBV7-9 to TRBJ2-3; the D is unclear. V was pared by 5 bases and J by 5 bases, with 8 bases between. Germline V gene sequence: CDR1 SEHNR, CDR2 FQNEAQ (reference sequence). The CDR3 loop spans 12 amino acids. The CDR3 nucleotides are TGTGCCAGCAGCCGAGGCCGAGATACGCAGTATTTT. It is translated as CASSRGRDTQYF.

The rearrangement joins TRBV5-1 to TRBJ1-1; 10 bases agree with TRBD1. Looked up from germline, CDR1 is SGHRS and CDR2 is YFSETQ. J was trimmed by 4 bases and V by 4 bases; bases with no gene match: 7. CDR3 length: 15 residues. The CDR3 here is CASSEWTGGSTEAFF. CDR3 bases: TGCGCCAGCAGCGAATGGACAGGGGGAAGCACTGAAGCTTTCTTT.

J is TRBJ1-1 and V is TRBV5-1; 7 bases are shared with TRBD1. V was clipped by 4 bases and J by 11 bases; unmatched bases: 14. This CDR3 region has 14 residues. CDR1 and CDR2 (germline): SGHRS, YFSETQ. The CDR3 DNA follows: TGCGCCAGCAGCGCGACAGGGTCGCTTTTGGGGGCTTTCTTT. It encodes CASSATGSLLGAFF.

A single count supports this clone. This chain uses TRBV7-3 with TRBJ2-7; TRBD2 matches 7 bases. J was trimmed by 4 bases and V by 9 bases; bases with no gene match: 12. CDR1 and CDR2 from the germline V gene are SGHTA and FQGTGA. The CDR3 is made up of 14 amino acids. As DNA, the CDR3 is TGTGCCAGAGATAGCGGGCCGAATGAGTACGAGCAGTACTTC. This encodes CARDSGPNEYEQYF.

The chain combines TRBV18 with TRBJ2-2; D might be TRBD2 (5 bases). V lost 4 bases, J lost 6 bases, and 18 bases lay in between. The germline V gene encodes CDR1 KGHSH and CDR2 LQKENI. The CDR3 consists of 16 residues. This CDR3 reads CASSLPDLKRAGELFF. CDR3 in DNA: TGTGCCAGCTCACTTCCAGACCTCAAGAGGGCCGGGGAGCTGTTTTTT.

Here the CDR3 reads CASSHGTGVSGELFF. CDR3 sequence (DNA): TGTGCCAGCAGCCACGGGACAGGGGTTTCCGGGGAGCTGTTTTTT. The chain carries TRBV9 and TRBJ2-2, with 10 bases that match TRBD1. V was pared by 4 bases and J by 6 bases, with 6 bases of the junction left unmatched. Germline lookup yields CDR1 SGDLS and CDR2 YYNGEE. The CDR3 is 15 amino acids.